This T cell receptor (beta chain) was found in a study of beta chain features in type 1 diabetes. Study results and caveats: The cDNA sequencing approach could over-represent high-TCR-expressing cells.

CDR1 and CDR2 (germline): KGHSH, LQKENI. The CDR3 length is 14 residues. V dropped 3 bases and J dropped 7 bases, with 13 bases sitting between them. This clone was found once. The antigen is not known. Every bit of the isolated RNA underwent reverse transcription, so sequencing read expressed TCRB transcripts. TCRdb's copy holds only in-frame clones and misses some; the assay was immunoSEQ multiplex PCR. This sample has nearly 350,000 clones, with roughly 8% found just once. This TCR came from a young woman in good health. This chain uses TRBV18 with TRBJ2-4; the D is unclear. Sequenced: central memory CD4+ T cells from blood. The CDR3 region is CASSPGSLRNIQYF. The CDR3 region has the DNA TGTGCCAGCTCACCGGGCAGTCTAAGGAACATTCAGTACTTC.